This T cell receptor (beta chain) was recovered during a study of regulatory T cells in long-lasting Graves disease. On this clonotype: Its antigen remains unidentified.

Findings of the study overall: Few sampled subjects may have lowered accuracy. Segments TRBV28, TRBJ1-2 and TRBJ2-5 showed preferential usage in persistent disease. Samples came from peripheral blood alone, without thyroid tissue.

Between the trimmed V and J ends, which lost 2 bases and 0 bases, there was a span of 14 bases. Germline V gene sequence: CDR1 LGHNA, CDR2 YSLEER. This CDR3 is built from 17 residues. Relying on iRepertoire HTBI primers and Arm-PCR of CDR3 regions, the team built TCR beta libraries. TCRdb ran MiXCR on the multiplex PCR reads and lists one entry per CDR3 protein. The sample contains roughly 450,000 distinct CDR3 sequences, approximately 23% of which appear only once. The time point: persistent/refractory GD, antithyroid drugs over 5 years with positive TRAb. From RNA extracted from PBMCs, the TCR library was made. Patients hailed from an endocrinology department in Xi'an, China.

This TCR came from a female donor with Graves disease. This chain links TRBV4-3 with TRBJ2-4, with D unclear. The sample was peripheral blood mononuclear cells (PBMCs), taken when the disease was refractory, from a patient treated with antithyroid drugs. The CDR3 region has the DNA TGCGCCAGCAGCCAACCTAGACAATCACTAGCCAAAAACATTCAGTACTTC. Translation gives CASSQPRQSLAKNIQYF.